This note documents a single T cell receptor beta chain sequence. There were TCR beta CDR3 regions amplified from RNA transcripts. First-round RT-PCR targeting the TCR CDR3 was performed with the HTBI primer set. Each CDR3 protein gets one entry after TCRdb re-called the multiplex PCR reads with MiXCR. In the table there are about 590,000 distinct CDR3 sequences, 15% to 19% of which are singletons. This entry is derived from a study of T cells in Graves' hyperthyroidism and ophthalmopathy. As for the study in general: Staff took peripheral blood when the initial diagnosis was made, before any treatment began.

An absence of ophthalmopathy progression within 18 months meant stable Graves' hyperthyroidism. Each diagnosis drew on symptoms, thyroxine, TRAb, thyroid ultrasound and orbital computed tomography findings. Fresh peripheral blood, roughly 9.8 ml of it, supplied the PBMCs. The CDR3 has 15 residues. V lost 7 bases and J 2 bases, leaving 18 bases between the germline ends. Germline loops: CDR1 LGHNA, CDR2 YSLEER. Input material: blood. The clonotype originates from a woman in her twenties or thirties with Graves' hyperthyroidism. The chain carries TRBV4-3 and TRBJ2-7; D might be TRBD2 (6 bases). The DNA of the CDR3 is TGCGCCAGCATCCCGGACTACCCCAACCCCTACGAGCAGTACTTC. Its protein product is CASIPDYPNPYEQYF.